Listed here are 20 T cell receptor beta chains from one sample, sequenced in a study of blood T cell repertoires in COVID-19. The data were produced by immunoSEQ multiplex PCR, yet TCRdb's version contains in-frame clones alone and is incomplete. The sample contains approximately 100,000 clones, more than 65% of which appear only once. The sequencing input was peripheral blood. These receptor sequences come from a man in his fifties or sixties with acute or convalescent COVID-19.

This sequence joins TRBV15 and TRBJ1-2; D is unresolved. CDR3 length equals 16 residues. V gave up 3 bases and J gave up 1 base, with 15 bases separating them. CDR1 and CDR2 (germline): LNHNV, YYDKDF (reference sequence). CDR3 nucleotides: TGTGCCACCAGCAGTGGCAGGATAAGCTTTAACTATGGCTACACCTTC. Translation: CATSSGRISFNYGYTF. The whole variable domain, filled in from reference TRBV15 and TRBJ1-2, reads DAMVIQNPRYQVTQFGKPVTLSCSQTLNHNVMYWYQQKSSQAPKLLFHYYDKDFNNEADTPDNFQSRRPNTSFCFLDIRSPGLGDTAMYLCATSSGRISFNYGYTFGSGTRLTVV.

About this clone: Other nucleotide sequences in the sample specify the same CDR3. V is TRBV12-3 or TRBV12-4 and J is TRBJ1-3; D remains ambiguous. This CDR3 spans 11 amino acids. V dropped 6 bases and J dropped 3 bases, with 3 bases sitting between them. CDR3 sequence (DNA): TGTGCCAGCAGCCGTGGAAACACCATATATTTT. It encodes CASSRGNTIYF.

V gene TRBV6-1 combines with J gene TRBJ2-7; D uncertain. Trimming took off 2 bases at V and 2 bases at J, with 7 bases between the two ends. CDR1 and CDR2 from the germline V gene are MNHNS and SASEGT. CDR3 length equals 13 residues. The CDR3 DNA follows: TGTGCCAGCAGTGAAACAGCCCCCTACGAGCAGTACTTC. Translation gives CASSETAPYEQYF.

The chain recombines TRBV4-1 with TRBJ1-1; 8 nucleotides match TRBD1. The CDR3 is 15 residues long. Trimming cost V 1 base and J 1 base; bases outside gene matches: 2. Germline values: CDR1 MGHRA, CDR2 YSYEKL. CDR3 protein: CASSQVGQANTEAFF. The CDR3 DNA follows: TGCGCCAGCAGCCAAGTGGGACAGGCGAACACTGAAGCTTTCTTT.

CDR3 protein: CASSRGGQGDYYGYTF. The CDR3 DNA sequence: TGTGCCAGCAGCCGAGGCGGACAGGGGGATTACTATGGCTACACCTTC. The gene calls are TRBV5-4 and TRBJ1-2; 10 bases align to TRBD1. V lost 4 bases to trimming and J lost 3 bases; unmatched junction nucleotides: 9. The germline CDR1 and CDR2 sequences are SGHNT and YYREEE (reference sequence). The CDR3 contains 16 residues.

The chain combines TRBV6-1 with TRBJ2-7; 10 nucleotides line up with TRBD1. The CDR3 has 16 amino acids. CDR1 is MNHNS and CDR2 is SASEGT in the germline V gene. With 7 bases clipped from V and 4 bases from J, the junction kept 13 bases outside the gene matches. The chain's CDR3 is CASTDHSGQGSYEQYF. The CDR3 DNA follows: TGTGCCAGCACTGACCACTCGGGACAGGGGTCGTACGAGCAGTACTTC.

The V call is TRBV19, the J call TRBJ2-5, with TRBD1 matching 7 bases. CDR1 and CDR2 (germline): LNHDA, SQIVND (reference sequence). J gave up 4 bases and V 3 bases, and 8 bases lay outside the gene matches. The length of the CDR3 is 15 residues. CDR3 coding DNA: TGTGCCAGTAGTATTGGGACAGCGGTGGGAGAGACCCAGTACTTC. Protein product: CASSIGTAVGETQYF.

The V call is TRBV13, the J call TRBJ2-2; 9 positions agree with TRBD1. J gave up 4 bases and V 1 base, and 4 bases lay outside the gene matches. The CDR3 extends over 16 amino acids. Germline CDR1 PRHDT, CDR2 FYEKMQ (reference sequence). In DNA, the CDR3 is TGTGCCAGCAGCTTAGATCCGACAGGGGGCACCGGGGAGCTGTTTTTT. Residues: CASSLDPTGGTGELFF.

This chain links TRBV6-6 with TRBJ1-1; D uncertain. Per germline, CDR1 MNHNY and CDR2 SVGAGI (reference sequence). The CDR3 is made up of 16 amino acids. V lost 3 bases and J lost 1, with 15 bases in between. CDR3 sequence (DNA): TGTGCCAGCAGTTATATTTCCGGTCCGGGGAACACTGAAGCTTTCTTT. Translation gives CASSYISGPGNTEAFF.

This chain joins TRBV12-5 and TRBJ2-3; D call uncertain. V was pared by 7 bases and J by 2 bases, with 10 bases between. CDR3 size: 13 residues. Germline V lookup: CDR1 LGHNT, CDR2 FRNRAP. The CDR3 is CASAAAYTDTQYF. Here the CDR3 DNA reads TGTGCTAGTGCCGCGGCCTACACAGATACGCAGTATTTT. Looking up the rest from reference TRBV12-5 and TRBJ2-3 gives the full variable domain: DARVTQTPRHKVTEMGQEVTMRCQPILGHNTVFWYRQTMMQGLELLAYFRNRAPLDDSGMPKDRFSAEMPDATLATLKIQPSEPRDSAVYFCASAAAYTDTQYFGPGTRLTVL.

This clone was counted only a few times. V gene TRBV7-3 combines with J gene TRBJ2-2, with D perhaps matching TRBD2 (6 bases). V was trimmed by 5 bases and J by 7 bases, leaving 14 bases between them. The CDR3 sequence is 14 residues long. Germline CDR1 is SGHTA and CDR2 is FQGTGA. The CDR3 sequence is CASSPTSAGGELFF. The CDR3 coding sequence is TGTGCCAGCAGCCCGACTAGTGCTGGCGGGGAGCTGTTTTTT.

This rearrangement joins TRBV12-3 or TRBV12-4 to TRBJ1-2, with D possibly being TRBD1 (5 bases). V was cut by 6 bases and J by 10 bases, with 12 bases left in between. There are 11 residues in the CDR3. Written as DNA, the CDR3 is TGTGCCAGCAGCCCAGACGGACACTACACCTTC. It is translated as CASSPDGHYTF.

This clone was detected only once. V and J are TRBV5-6 and TRBJ1-6; D uncertain. CDR1 is SGHDT and CDR2 is YYEEEE in the germline V gene. The CDR3 length is 15 residues. Trimming left V 5 bases short and J 0 bases short, with 9 bases between. CDR3 coding DNA: TGTGCCAGCAGTGGGCAGAGCTCCTATAATTCACCCCTCCACTTT. Residues: CASSGQSSYNSPLHF.

V and J are TRBV5-1 and TRBJ1-4, with 7 nucleotides matching TRBD1. Trimming at V came to 3 bases and at J to 4 bases, leaving 3 bases not matched to a gene. Germline V gives CDR1 SGHRS, CDR2 YFSETQ. The CDR3 length is 14 residues. The CDR3 loop is CASSSGGFNEKLFF. The CDR3 bases are TGCGCCAGCAGCTCAGGGGGGTTTAATGAAAAACTGTTTTTT.

This chain connects TRBV29-1 to TRBJ2-1; TRBD2 agrees at 9 bases. The trim removed 5 bases at V and 2 bases at J, leaving 7 bases unmatched. Germline lookup yields CDR1 SQVTM and CDR2 ANQGSEA. The CDR3 is 15 amino acids. The CDR3 nucleotides are TGCAGCGTTTCCCATAGCGGGGGAGCCTACAATGAGCAGTTCTTC. Protein sequence: CSVSHSGGAYNEQFF.

The rearrangement links TRBV2 to TRBJ1-1; D is possibly TRBD1 (5 bases). Trimming took 7 bases from V and 1 from J, leaving 13 bases between them. The CDR3 loop spans 14 amino acids. CDR1 and CDR2 from the germline V gene are SNHLY and FYNNEI. The CDR3 reads CASTPQGQNTEAFF. DNA for the CDR3: TGTGCCAGCACCCCCCAGGGTCAGAACACTGAAGCTTTCTTT.

The chain combines TRBV27 with TRBJ2-1, with TRBD1 identical over 10 bases. Germline CDR1 is MNHEY and CDR2 is SMNVEV (reference sequence). The CDR3 is 15 residues long. The J segment lost 6 bases and the V segment lost 5 bases, leaving 7 bases of the junction unmatched. CDR3 residues: CASSPTRTGGNEQFF. CDR3 nucleotide sequence: TGTGCCAGCAGTCCAACACGGACAGGGGGCAATGAGCAGTTCTTC.

This sequence joins TRBV11-2 and TRBJ2-7, with TRBD2 matching 8 bases. V shed 3 bases, J shed 5 bases, and the junction held 6 bases outside the gene matches. The CDR3 contains 14 residues. Germline-derived CDR1 and CDR2 are SGHAT and FQNNGV. The CDR3 protein is CASSLGLVFNEQYF. DNA for the CDR3: TGTGCCAGCAGCTTGGGACTAGTGTTCAACGAGCAGTACTTC.

The chain employs TRBV4-3 and TRBJ2-7; tentatively, D is TRBD1 (6 bases). In germline, CDR1 is LGHNA, CDR2 YSLEER. This CDR3 has 16 amino acids. The V and J ends lost 0 bases and 0 bases respectively, with 12 bases between them. CDR3 sequence (DNA): TGCGCCAGCAGCCAAGACCGACAGGCAAGCTCCTACGAGCAGTACTTC. Translated: CASSQDRQASSYEQYF.

This clone was seen repeatedly, ten times or more. The chain employs TRBV5-6 and TRBJ1-6, with D possibly being TRBD1 (6 bases). The CDR3 totals 14 residues. V gave up 1 base and J gave up 10 bases, with 12 bases separating them. In germline, CDR1 is SGHDT, CDR2 YYEEEE. CDR3 nucleotides: TGTGCCAGCAGCTTGACAGGGAGTGGCTCACCCCTCCACTTT. This gives the protein CASSLTGSGSPLHF.